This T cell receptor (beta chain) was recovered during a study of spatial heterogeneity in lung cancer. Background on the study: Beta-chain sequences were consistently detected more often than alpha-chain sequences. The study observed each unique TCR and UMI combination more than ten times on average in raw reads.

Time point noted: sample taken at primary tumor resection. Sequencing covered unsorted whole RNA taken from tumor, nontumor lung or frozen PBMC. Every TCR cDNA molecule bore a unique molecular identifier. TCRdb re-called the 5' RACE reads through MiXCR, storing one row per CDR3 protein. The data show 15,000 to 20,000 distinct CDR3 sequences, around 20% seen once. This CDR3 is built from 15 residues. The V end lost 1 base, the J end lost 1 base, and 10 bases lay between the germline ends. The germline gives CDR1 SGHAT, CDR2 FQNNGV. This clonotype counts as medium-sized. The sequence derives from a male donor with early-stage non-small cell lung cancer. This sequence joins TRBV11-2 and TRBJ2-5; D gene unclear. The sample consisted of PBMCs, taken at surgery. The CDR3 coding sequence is TGTGCCAGCAGCTTAGCCCCCAGCAGCCAAGAGACCCAGTACTTC. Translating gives CASSLAPSSQETQYF.